This entry lists 30 T cell receptor beta chains sequenced from one sample in a study of identical twins. Each CDR3 protein is one row after TCRdb ran MiXCR on the 5' RACE reads. Counted here are 570,000 or so distinct CDR3 sequences, approximately 10% occurring once; the ten biggest clones make up approximately 3.2%. Separately, the same data were catalogued under a study of yellow fever vaccine responses in identical twins.

The sequenced sample consisted of PBMCs. These TCRs come from a woman aged 18-30 years in good health.

The V call is TRBV12-3 or TRBV12-4, the J call TRBJ2-7, with D maybe TRBD1 (5 bases). The CDR3 is 15 amino acids. V gave up 3 bases and J gave up 0 bases, with 12 bases separating them. The DNA for the CDR3 is TGTGCCAGCAGTTTCAGGACACGGAGCTCCTACGAGCAGTACTTC. Translating it yields CASSFRTRSSYEQYF.

This clonotype was observed at least ten times. The CDR3 is CASSFPGPSNQPQHF. The CDR3 DNA reads as TGTGCCAGCAGTTTCCCCGGCCCTTCCAATCAGCCCCAGCATTTT. The gene calls are TRBV28 and TRBJ1-5; no definite D call. Trimming removed 3 bases at V and 3 bases at J, with 12 bases between. The length of the CDR3 is 15 residues. Germline V gives CDR1 MDHEN, CDR2 SYDVKM.

This sequence joins TRBV11-2 and TRBJ1-3, with D possibly being TRBD1 (5 bases). Germline V lookup: CDR1 SGHAT, CDR2 FQNNGV. Trimming pared 0 bases from V and 1 base from J, leaving 13 bases between. The CDR3 covers 17 residues. The DNA for the CDR3 is TGTGCCAGCAGCTTAGAGGTGGGACTCCCTTCTGGAAACACCATATATTTT. Protein sequence: CASSLEVGLPSGNTIYF.

The chain uses TRBV27 and TRBJ2-7, with 7 bases that match TRBD1. CDR3 length: 14 amino acids. Unmatched junction bases numbered 8, after V lost 3 bases and J lost 6 bases. Germline-derived CDR1 and CDR2 are MNHEY and SMNVEV (reference sequence). CDR3 sequence (DNA): TGTGCCAGCAGTTTTCAGAGGGGGCCGGGCGAGCAGTACTTC. Its protein product is CASSFQRGPGEQYF.

The rearrangement uses TRBV5-1 and TRBJ2-7; D not certain. V was trimmed by 0 bases and J by 2 bases, leaving 12 bases between them. The CDR3 consists of 15 residues. Germline CDR1 and CDR2: SGHRS and YFSETQ. Here the CDR3 DNA reads TGCGCCAGCAGCTTGGGTGGACGGAATGCCTACGAGCAGTACTTC. It translates to CASSLGGRNAYEQYF.

CDR3 in amino acids: CACCTRLAGGNYQETQYF. The CDR3 region has the DNA TGTGCCTGCTGTACTCGACTAGCGGGGGGCAACTACCAAGAGACCCAGTACTTC. This chain joins TRBV12-3 or TRBV12-4 and TRBJ2-5; 13 nucleotides line up with TRBD2. With V trimmed by 11 bases and J by 0 bases, 15 bases remained unmatched. CDR3 length: 18 residues.

Only a few counts were recorded for this clonotype. V usage is TRBV5-6 and J usage is TRBJ2-1; D might be TRBD2 (6 bases). Trimming removed 3 bases at V and 8 bases at J, with 24 bases between. The CDR3 extends over 17 amino acids. CDR1 and CDR2 from the germline V gene are SGHDT and YYEEEE. The CDR3 spells CASSSRAQRVIYDEQFF. CDR3 DNA sequence: TGTGCCAGCAGCTCCCGCGCTCAGCGGGTGATTTATGATGAGCAGTTCTTC.

This clonotype was recorded a few times. This rearrangement joins TRBV29-1 to TRBJ1-2, with D tentatively TRBD1 (6 bases). The CDR3 consists of 14 residues. Trimming pared 3 bases from V and 3 bases from J, leaving 14 bases between. CDR1 is SQVTM, CDR2 ANQGSEA, per germline. For the CDR3, the DNA is TGCAGCGTTGAGATGGACAGTTCCGACTATGGCTACACCTTC. Its protein product is CSVEMDSSDYGYTF.

This clonotype has a count of ten or more. The J gene is TRBJ2-5, the V gene TRBV18; a possible D gene is TRBD1 (5 bases). Trimming left V 2 bases short and J 0 bases short, with 7 bases between. The germline CDR1 and CDR2 sequences are KGHSH and LQKENI. This CDR3 contains 14 residues. The CDR3 DNA is TGTGCCAGCTCACCAGGACACGACCAAGAGACCCAGTACTTC. Translating gives CASSPGHDQETQYF.

This clonotype was observed at least ten times. The chain employs TRBV20-1 and TRBJ1-4; D is ambiguous. Trimming took 6 bases from V and 4 from J, leaving 12 bases between them. The germline V gene encodes CDR1 DFQATT and CDR2 SNEGSKA (reference sequence). The CDR3 has 13 amino acids. CDR3 amino acids: CSARRVGNEKLFF. The DNA for the CDR3 is TGCAGTGCCCGGCGCGTCGGTAATGAAAAACTGTTTTTT.

The chain is built from TRBV27 and TRBJ1-5; the match to TRBD1 covers 8 bases. V was pared by 5 bases and J by 5 bases, with 8 bases of the junction left unmatched. Germline loops: CDR1 MNHEY, CDR2 SMNVEV (reference sequence). The CDR3 extends over 15 amino acids. CDR3: CASSPTGEYHQPQHF. Written as DNA, the CDR3 is TGTGCCAGCAGTCCGACAGGGGAATACCATCAGCCCCAGCATTTT.

The chain joins TRBV12-3 or TRBV12-4 to TRBJ1-4; 12 nucleotides match TRBD1. The length of the CDR3 is 16 residues. The J segment lost 7 bases and the V segment lost 6 bases, leaving 9 bases of the junction unmatched. The CDR3 loop is CASSSGQGAIAEKLFF. In DNA, the CDR3 is TGTGCCAGCAGCTCGGGACAGGGGGCTATTGCTGAAAAACTGTTTTTT.

The V and J genes are TRBV19 and TRBJ2-2; D uncertain. This CDR3 has 14 residues. Trimming left V 1 base short and J 0 bases short, with 3 bases between. Germline CDR1 and CDR2: LNHDA and SQIVND (reference sequence). The CDR3 sequence: CASSIAANTGELFF. In DNA form, the CDR3 reads TGTGCCAGTAGTATAGCTGCGAACACCGGGGAGCTGTTTTTT.

Only a few counts were recorded for this clonotype. The rearrangement links TRBV2 to TRBJ2-1; weak D call: TRBD2 (7 bases). Germline V lookup: CDR1 SNHLY, CDR2 FYNNEI. The CDR3 has 18 amino acids. V was cut by 11 bases and J by 2 bases, with 28 bases left in between. The CDR3 reads CALSFTGAGAPTYNEQFF. As DNA, the CDR3 is TGTGCCCTCAGTTTTACCGGGGCGGGGGCCCCGACCTACAATGAGCAGTTCTTC. Using reference TRBV2 and TRBJ2-1 for the parts outside the CDR3, the full variable domain is EPEVTQTPSHQVTQMGQEVILRCVPISNHLYFYWYRQILGQKVEFLVSFYNNEISEKSEIFDDQFSVERPDGSNFTLKIRSTKLEDSAMYFCALSFTGAGAPTYNEQFFGPGTRLTVL.

The genes are TRBV9 and TRBJ2-1; 10 bases line up with TRBD1. J was trimmed by 7 bases and V by 0 bases; bases with no gene match: 1. Per germline, CDR1 SGDLS and CDR2 YYNGEE. The CDR3 totals 14 residues. CDR3 loop: CASSVGDRGNEQFF. The CDR3 DNA follows: TGTGCCAGCAGCGTAGGGGACAGGGGAAATGAGCAGTTCTTC.

This clonotype was seen at least ten times. The rearrangement joins TRBV6-1 to TRBJ2-7, with D tentatively TRBD2 (7 bases). Germline CDR1 reads MNHNS; CDR2 reads SASEGT. Trimming stripped 7 bases from V and 3 bases from J, with 16 bases between. CDR3 length: 14 amino acids. The CDR3 DNA follows: TGTGCCAGCACCCCGGGGGGCAGGTACTACGAGCAGTACTTC. This gives the protein CASTPGGRYYEQYF.

The V gene is TRBV7-2, the J gene TRBJ2-3; the D gene could be TRBD1 or TRBD2 (6 bases each). Germline assignment: CDR1 SGHTA and CDR2 FQGNSA. CDR3 length: 14 residues. V was cut by 7 bases and J by 4 bases, with 15 bases left in between. CDR3 DNA sequence: TGTGCCAGCACCACGAGGGGGAGGTCAGATACGCAGTATTTT. This sequence encodes CASTTRGRSDTQYF.

The chain joins TRBV9 to TRBJ2-1, with TRBD2 matching 15 bases. The CDR3 loop spans 15 amino acids. Germline values: CDR1 SGDLS, CDR2 YYNGEE. V lost 4 bases, J lost 9 bases, and 5 bases stayed unmatched. This CDR3 is CASSSGTSGGREQFF. The CDR3 coding sequence is TGTGCCAGCAGCTCCGGGACTAGCGGGGGGCGTGAGCAGTTCTTC.

CDR3 DNA sequence: TGTGCCACCAGTGATTTCAACTACGAGCAGTACTTC. This encodes CATSDFNYEQYF. This chain uses TRBV24-1 with TRBJ2-7; D not certain. Trimming pared 1 base from V and 3 bases from J, leaving 3 bases between. CDR1 is KGHDR, CDR2 SFDVKD, per germline. The CDR3 extends over 12 amino acids.

The chain is built from TRBV7-9 and TRBJ2-7; no clear D. This CDR3 has 13 residues. CDR1 and CDR2 (germline): SEHNR, FQNEAQ (reference sequence). Trimming took 4 bases from V and 2 from J, leaving 9 bases between them. CDR3: CASSSAITYEQYF. CDR3 DNA sequence: TGTGCCAGCAGCTCCGCCATAACCTACGAGCAGTACTTC.

This clonotype was detected many times. The gene calls are TRBV6-4 and TRBJ1-1; 7 bases are a match to TRBD1. CDR1 is MRHNA, CDR2 SNTAGT, per germline. J lost 6 bases, V lost 7 bases, and 14 bases had no gene match. CDR3 size: 15 residues. The CDR3 protein is CASKSTDRVGSEAFF. CDR3 nucleotides: TGTGCCAGCAAGTCAACCGACAGGGTAGGATCTGAAGCTTTCTTT.

This clonotype was seen only a few times. The V gene is TRBV29-1, the J gene TRBJ2-1; 9 nucleotides align to TRBD2. Germline lookup yields CDR1 SQVTM and CDR2 ANQGSEA. The CDR3 has 19 residues. V shed 6 bases, J shed 8 bases, and the junction held 26 bases outside the gene matches. DNA for the CDR3: TGCAGCGTGTCGGGTGCGCTAGCGGGACCACAACCCAGAGGCGATGAGCAGTTCTTC. Translated, it gives CSVSGALAGPQPRGDEQFF.

This clonotype was seen a few times. The gene calls are TRBV7-9 and TRBJ1-6; D possibly corresponds to TRBD1 (6 bases). V was cut by 1 base and J by 10 bases, with 17 bases left in between. CDR1 SEHNR and CDR2 FQNEAQ come from the germline V gene (reference sequence). The CDR3 loop spans 16 amino acids. The chain's CDR3 is CASSLDVGGARSPLHF. CDR3 nucleotides: TGTGCCAGCAGCTTAGACGTCGGGGGGGCTAGGTCACCCCTCCACTTT. Using reference TRBV7-9 and TRBJ1-6 for the parts outside the CDR3, the full variable domain is DTGVSQNPRHKITKRGQNVTFRCDPISEHNRLYWYRQTLGQGPEFLTYFQNEAQLEKSRLLSDRFSAERPKGSFSTLEIQRTEQGDSAMYLCASSLDVGGARSPLHFGNGTRLTVT.

This clonotype was counted ten times or more. V gene TRBV9 combines with J gene TRBJ2-3, with 9 bases lining up with TRBD2. Germline values: CDR1 SGDLS, CDR2 YYNGEE. V lost 3 bases to trimming and J lost 0 bases; unmatched junction nucleotides: 2. The CDR3 extends over 15 amino acids. In nucleotides, the CDR3 is TGTGCCAGCAGCGGTAGCGGGGGTAGCACAGATACGCAGTATTTT. Translation: CASSGSGGSTDTQYF. Full variable domain (missing parts from reference TRBV9 and TRBJ2-3): DSGVTQTPKHLITATGQRVTLRCSPRSGDLSVYWYQQSLDQGLQFLIQYYNGEERAKGNILERFSAQQFPDLHSELNLSSLELGDSALYFCASSGSGGSTDTQYFGPGTRLTVL.

This clonotype was recorded at least ten times. This chain connects TRBV12-3 or TRBV12-4 to TRBJ2-7; D is perhaps TRBD2 (5 bases). Trimming left V 1 base short and J 2 bases short, with 9 bases between. The CDR3 has 14 amino acids. In nucleotides, the CDR3 is TGTGCCAGCAGTTTAGGGGTGAGGGCCTACGAGCAGTACTTC. It codes for CASSLGVRAYEQYF.

This clonotype was observed at least ten times. The genes are TRBV20-1 and TRBJ2-3, with TRBD2 as a possible D gene (6 bases). CDR1 is DFQATT, CDR2 SNEGSKA, per germline (reference sequence). The CDR3 is 19 amino acids. The V and J ends lost 0 bases and 0 bases respectively, with 22 bases between them. CDR3 in DNA: TGCAGTGCTAGAGATTTATTGGGGGGAGAACCTCCGAGCACAGATACGCAGTATTTT. Amino acids: CSARDLLGGEPPSTDTQYF.

This clonotype came up many times. The J gene is TRBJ2-3, the V gene TRBV9, with TRBD2 matching 7 bases. The germline V gene has CDR1 SGDLS and CDR2 YYNGEE. This CDR3 has 15 amino acids. After removal of 4 bases from V and 2 bases from J, the junction contained 7 bases not matched to a gene. In DNA, the CDR3 is TGTGCCAGCAGCCGGGGACTACTCACCACAGATACGCAGTATTTT. Its translation is CASSRGLLTTDTQYF.

This sequence joins TRBV24-1 and TRBJ2-3; D ambiguous. Germline V gives CDR1 KGHDR, CDR2 SFDVKD. Between the trimmed V and J ends, which lost 5 bases and 2 bases, there was a span of 16 bases. CDR3 length equals 16 residues. CDR3 nucleotides: TGTGCCACCAGTGTCGCGGACCCTCCCAACACAGATACGCAGTATTTT. Its translation: CATSVADPPNTDTQYF.

In the case of this clonotype: A read error is possible here, since a much larger clone lies one base away. The V gene is TRBV9, the J gene TRBJ2-5, with 9 bases fitting TRBD1. The J segment lost 3 bases and the V segment lost 4 bases, leaving 10 bases of the junction unmatched. Germline V gives CDR1 SGDLS, CDR2 YYNGEE. The CDR3 extends over 16 amino acids. In nucleotides, the CDR3 is TGTGCCAGCAGCCTCTCCGGGACAGGGAGTAAAGAGACCCAGTACTTC. Amino acids: CASSLSGTGSKETQYF.

This clonotype was found many times. The chain joins TRBV20-1 to TRBJ2-7; D not certain. V lost 3 bases and J lost 9, with 15 bases in between. There are 12 residues in the CDR3. The germline CDR1 and CDR2 sequences are DFQATT and SNEGSKA (reference sequence). As DNA, the CDR3 is TGCAGTGCTAGGCCCACCTACGACGTGCAGTACTTC. Its protein is CSARPTYDVQYF.